These T cell receptor beta chains were read from a single sample in a study of human T cells and chemical hapten exposure. Using its own MiXCR run on the RACE reads, TCRdb lists one record per CDR3 protein. The sample has fewer than 200,000 distinct CDR3 sequences, around 24% seen once. The input for sequencing was whole blood, taken in connection with sensitization to the hapten diphenylcyclopropenone (DPC). The receptors originated from a woman aged 45-65 years with alopecia areata. Some clones in this sample may be carry-over from other donors' samples. CDR3s include the opening cysteine and the closing phenylalanine or tryptophan.

j_call: TRBJ2-7
v_call: TRBV4-2
cdr3_length: 16
cdr3_aa: CASSRPREGATYEQYF

j_call: TRBJ2-7
v_call: TRBV6-6
cdr3_length: 15
cdr3_aa: CASRRNLAGDYEQYF

j_call: TRBJ1-2
v_call: TRBV6-1
cdr3_length: 14
cdr3_aa: CASKKVTGDYGYTF

j_call: TRBJ1-1
v_call: TRBV7-9
cdr3_length: 14
cdr3_aa: CASSLEGLKRIAFF

j_call: TRBJ1-1
v_call: TRBV6-1
cdr3_length: 14
cdr3_aa: CASSPTRQRAEAFF

j_call: TRBJ1-2
v_call: TRBV6-5
cdr3_length: 15
cdr3_aa: CASSSLRREVYGYTF

j_call: TRBJ1-1
v_call: TRBV7-9
cdr3_length: 13
cdr3_aa: CASGGQPNTEAFF

j_call: TRBJ1-5
v_call: TRBV19
cdr3_length: 16
cdr3_aa: CASRPDREHGNQPQHF

j_call: TRBJ2-1
v_call: TRBV15
cdr3_length: 14
cdr3_aa: CATSRPQGWNEQFF

j_call: TRBJ1-2
v_call: TRBV5-6
cdr3_length: 17
cdr3_aa: CASSLAGTGARNYGYTF

j_call: TRBJ2-3
v_call: TRBV2
cdr3_length: 12
cdr3_aa: CASSAYTDTQYF

j_call: TRBJ2-5
v_call: TRBV15
cdr3_length: 14
cdr3_aa: CATSSSSGRETQYF

j_call: TRBJ1-3
v_call: TRBV29-1
cdr3_length: 14
cdr3_aa: CSGATAGSGNTIYF

j_call: TRBJ2-6
v_call: TRBV29-1
cdr3_length: 13
cdr3_aa: CSVVAGGANVLTF

j_call: TRBJ2-1
v_call: TRBV10-3
cdr3_length: 14
cdr3_aa: CAISPLAEYNEQFF

j_call: TRBJ1-6
v_call: TRBV20-1
cdr3_length: 14
cdr3_aa: CGASIMRDNSPLHF

j_call: TRBJ2-1
v_call: TRBV5-1
cdr3_length: 17
cdr3_aa: CSSSSGRGGRGWDEQFF

j_call: TRBJ2-5
v_call: TRBV4-1
cdr3_length: 14
cdr3_aa: CASSQPITSVTQYF

j_call: TRBJ1-2
v_call: TRBV29-1
cdr3_length: 14
cdr3_aa: CSVDPGSGSYGYTF

j_call: TRBJ2-7
v_call: TRBV3-1
cdr3_length: 15
cdr3_aa: CASSRSSGTLYEQYF

j_call: TRBJ2-6
v_call: TRBV20-1
cdr3_length: 12
cdr3_aa: CSASYGANVLTF

j_call: TRBJ2-5
v_call: TRBV7-9
cdr3_length: 15
cdr3_aa: CASSVRLAEEETQYF

j_call: TRBJ2-5
v_call: TRBV29-1
cdr3_length: 15
cdr3_aa: CSAGLAGVSSGTQYF

j_call: TRBJ2-3
v_call: TRBV5-1
cdr3_length: 14
cdr3_aa: CASSGTGGVETQYF

j_call: TRBJ2-5
v_call: TRBV20-1
cdr3_length: 12
cdr3_aa: CSARLTRETQYF

j_call: TRBJ2-7
v_call: TRBV12-3/TRBV12-4
cdr3_length: 14
cdr3_aa: CASSLSGRAKEQYF

j_call: TRBJ2-7
v_call: TRBV20-1
cdr3_length: 13
cdr3_aa: CSARDTRVYEQYF

j_call: TRBJ2-7
v_call: TRBV29-1
cdr3_length: 15
cdr3_aa: CSVERTTAGGYEQYF

j_call: TRBJ2-3
v_call: TRBV5-1
cdr3_length: 14
cdr3_aa: CASSLGHSTDTQYF

j_call: TRBJ2-3
v_call: TRBV4-2
cdr3_length: 16
cdr3_aa: CASSPRLSPGADTQYF

j_call: TRBJ1-5
v_call: TRBV6-1
cdr3_length: 14
cdr3_aa: CASSEAGGPQPQHF

j_call: TRBJ1-2
v_call: TRBV6-1
cdr3_length: 13
cdr3_aa: CAIQWEGTYGYTF

j_call: TRBJ2-7
v_call: TRBV4-2
cdr3_length: 14
cdr3_aa: CASSQGRYSYEQYF

j_call: TRBJ2-7
v_call: TRBV7-2
cdr3_length: 12
cdr3_aa: CASSIRPYEQYF

j_call: TRBJ2-3
v_call: TRBV5-1
cdr3_length: 17
cdr3_aa: CASREAEGSTRTDTQYF

j_call: TRBJ1-5
v_call: TRBV7-9
cdr3_length: 13
cdr3_aa: CASSFVGSQPQHF

j_call: TRBJ2-1
v_call: TRBV20-1
cdr3_length: 17
cdr3_aa: CSARALAFGHSYNEQFF

j_call: TRBJ2-3
v_call: TRBV6-6
cdr3_length: 17
cdr3_aa: CASSGLAGAWPSDTQYF

j_call: TRBJ1-1
v_call: TRBV6-5
cdr3_length: 15
cdr3_aa: CASSHAGTQNTEAFF

j_call: TRBJ2-5
v_call: TRBV20-1
cdr3_length: 15
cdr3_aa: CSAEKSWGAQETQYF

j_call: TRBJ1-2
v_call: TRBV4-2
cdr3_length: 16
cdr3_aa: CASSPEQTPGPYGYTF

j_call: TRBJ1-3
v_call: TRBV2
cdr3_length: 10
cdr3_aa: CAASGNTIYF

j_call: TRBJ1-2
v_call: TRBV6-1
cdr3_length: 13
cdr3_aa: CASSEKGVNGYTF

j_call: TRBJ2-2
v_call: TRBV18
cdr3_length: 17
cdr3_aa: CASSPRIRQGPAGELFF

j_call: TRBJ1-2
v_call: TRBV5-1
cdr3_length: 14
cdr3_aa: CASSLEQGPYGYTF

j_call: TRBJ2-6
v_call: TRBV2
cdr3_length: 15
cdr3_aa: CASSKDSTGDNVLTF

j_call: TRBJ2-1
v_call: TRBV6-1
cdr3_length: 14
cdr3_aa: CATEPGSSYNEQFF

j_call: TRBJ2-3
v_call: TRBV5-1
cdr3_length: 15
cdr3_aa: CASTLLGLTTDTQYF

j_call: TRBJ2-3
v_call: TRBV20-1
cdr3_length: 14
cdr3_aa: CSARVLVSTDTQYF

j_call: TRBJ2-2
v_call: TRBV9
cdr3_length: 12
cdr3_aa: CASSPVYGELFF

j_call: TRBJ2-1
v_call: TRBV28
cdr3_length: 17
cdr3_aa: CASSQISGFSSYNEQFF

j_call: TRBJ2-3
v_call: TRBV27
cdr3_length: 16
cdr3_aa: CASSSPNRGKTDTQYF

j_call: TRBJ2-7
v_call: TRBV20-1
cdr3_length: 13
cdr3_aa: CSARDLLLYEQYF